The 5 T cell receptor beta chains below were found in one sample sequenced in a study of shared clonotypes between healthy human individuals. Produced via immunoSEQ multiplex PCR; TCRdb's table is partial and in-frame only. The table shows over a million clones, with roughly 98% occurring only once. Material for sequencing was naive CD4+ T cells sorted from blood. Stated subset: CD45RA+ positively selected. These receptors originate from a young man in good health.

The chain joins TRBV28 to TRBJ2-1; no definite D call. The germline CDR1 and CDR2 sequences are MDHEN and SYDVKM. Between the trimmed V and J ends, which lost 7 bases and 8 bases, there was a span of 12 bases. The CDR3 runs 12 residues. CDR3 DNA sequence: TGTGCCAGCACCCTCAGTAGCCATGAGCAGTTCTTC. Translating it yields CASTLSSHEQFF. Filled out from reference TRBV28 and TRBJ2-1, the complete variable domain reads DVKVTQSSRYLVKRTGEKVFLECVQDMDHENMFWYRQDPGLGLRLIYFSYDVKMKEKGDIPEGYSVSREKKERFSLILESASTNQTSMYLCASTLSSHEQFFGPGTRLTVL.

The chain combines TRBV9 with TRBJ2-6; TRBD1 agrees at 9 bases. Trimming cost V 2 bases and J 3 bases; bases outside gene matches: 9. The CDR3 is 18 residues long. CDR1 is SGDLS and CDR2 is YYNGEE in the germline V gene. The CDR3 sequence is CASSVSGQGRFGANVLTF. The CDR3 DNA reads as TGTGCCAGCAGCGTCTCGGGACAGGGCCGTTTTGGGGCCAACGTCCTGACTTTC.

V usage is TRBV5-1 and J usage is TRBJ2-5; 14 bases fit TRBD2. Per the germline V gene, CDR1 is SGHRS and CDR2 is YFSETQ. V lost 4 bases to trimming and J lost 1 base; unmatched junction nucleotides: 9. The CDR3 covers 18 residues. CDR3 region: CASSPGTSGSIGQETQYF. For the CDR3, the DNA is TGCGCCAGCAGCCCGGGGACTAGCGGGAGTATTGGCCAAGAGACCCAGTACTTC.

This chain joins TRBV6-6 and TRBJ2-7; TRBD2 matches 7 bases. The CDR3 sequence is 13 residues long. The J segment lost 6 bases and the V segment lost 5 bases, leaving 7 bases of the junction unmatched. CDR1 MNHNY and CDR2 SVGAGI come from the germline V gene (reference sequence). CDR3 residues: CASSRGRGVEQYF. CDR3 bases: TGTGCCAGCAGTCGCGGGAGAGGGGTCGAGCAGTACTTC.

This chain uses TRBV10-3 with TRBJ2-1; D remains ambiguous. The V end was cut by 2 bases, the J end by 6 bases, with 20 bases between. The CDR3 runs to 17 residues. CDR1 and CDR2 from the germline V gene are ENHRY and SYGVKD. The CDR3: CAISEPRRRKGINEQFF. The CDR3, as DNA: TGTGCCATCAGTGAGCCGAGGAGAAGAAAAGGGATCAATGAGCAGTTCTTC.